This T cell receptor (beta chain) was identified during a study of T cells in Graves' hyperthyroidism and ophthalmopathy. Turning to the study itself: Peripheral blood was taken when the disease was first diagnosed, before any treatment began.

Study-wide points: Researchers report that a 13 V-J model separated ophthalmopathy from stable hyperthyroidism.

TCR beta CDR3 regions were amplified from RNA. When the TCR CDR3 underwent first-round RT-PCR, the HTBI primer set was used. TCRdb re-called the multiplex PCR reads with MiXCR, one entry per CDR3 protein. This sample yields around 600,000 distinct CDR3 sequences, of which about 15% are seen a single time; under 15% belongs to the top ten. The germline V gene encodes CDR1 SGHVS and CDR2 FNYEAQ. Trimming took 0 bases from V and 7 from J, leaving 7 bases between them. This CDR3 has 13 residues. This clonotype has a handful of counts. The antigen is not known. V and J are TRBV7-6 and TRBJ1-5; D not resolved. Sequenced input: blood. The TCR was taken from a woman aged 50 to 65 with Graves' ophthalmopathy. The CDR3 here is CASSLAGSQPQHF. CDR3 nucleotide sequence: TGTGCCAGCAGCTTAGCGGGAAGCCAGCCCCAGCATTTT.